This TCR delta chain is drawn from a study of gamma-delta T cells after stem cell transplantation. The CDR3 loop spans 19 amino acids. CDR1 is GEAIGNYY, CDR2 EKD, per germline. Trimming left V 5 bases short and J 2 bases short, with 29 bases between. Points on this clone: Since a much larger clone is just one base distant, this may be a read error.

TCRdb reanalyzed the RT-PCR reads using CATT. The sample has 2,800 or so delta-chain clones, roughly 5.4% seen once; the top ten hold 9.5% to 12%. The material sequenced was gamma-delta T cells. The clonotype comes from a human donor. It is not recorded whose cells these are; they may come from a transplant donor. The J gene is TRDJ1, the V gene TRDV2, with D possibly matching TRDD3 (6 bases). CDR3: CACGTLLKHSGGHTDKLIF. In nucleotides, the CDR3 is TGTGCCTGTGGCACGCTCCTCAAACATTCCGGGGGACATACCGATAAACTCATCTTT.